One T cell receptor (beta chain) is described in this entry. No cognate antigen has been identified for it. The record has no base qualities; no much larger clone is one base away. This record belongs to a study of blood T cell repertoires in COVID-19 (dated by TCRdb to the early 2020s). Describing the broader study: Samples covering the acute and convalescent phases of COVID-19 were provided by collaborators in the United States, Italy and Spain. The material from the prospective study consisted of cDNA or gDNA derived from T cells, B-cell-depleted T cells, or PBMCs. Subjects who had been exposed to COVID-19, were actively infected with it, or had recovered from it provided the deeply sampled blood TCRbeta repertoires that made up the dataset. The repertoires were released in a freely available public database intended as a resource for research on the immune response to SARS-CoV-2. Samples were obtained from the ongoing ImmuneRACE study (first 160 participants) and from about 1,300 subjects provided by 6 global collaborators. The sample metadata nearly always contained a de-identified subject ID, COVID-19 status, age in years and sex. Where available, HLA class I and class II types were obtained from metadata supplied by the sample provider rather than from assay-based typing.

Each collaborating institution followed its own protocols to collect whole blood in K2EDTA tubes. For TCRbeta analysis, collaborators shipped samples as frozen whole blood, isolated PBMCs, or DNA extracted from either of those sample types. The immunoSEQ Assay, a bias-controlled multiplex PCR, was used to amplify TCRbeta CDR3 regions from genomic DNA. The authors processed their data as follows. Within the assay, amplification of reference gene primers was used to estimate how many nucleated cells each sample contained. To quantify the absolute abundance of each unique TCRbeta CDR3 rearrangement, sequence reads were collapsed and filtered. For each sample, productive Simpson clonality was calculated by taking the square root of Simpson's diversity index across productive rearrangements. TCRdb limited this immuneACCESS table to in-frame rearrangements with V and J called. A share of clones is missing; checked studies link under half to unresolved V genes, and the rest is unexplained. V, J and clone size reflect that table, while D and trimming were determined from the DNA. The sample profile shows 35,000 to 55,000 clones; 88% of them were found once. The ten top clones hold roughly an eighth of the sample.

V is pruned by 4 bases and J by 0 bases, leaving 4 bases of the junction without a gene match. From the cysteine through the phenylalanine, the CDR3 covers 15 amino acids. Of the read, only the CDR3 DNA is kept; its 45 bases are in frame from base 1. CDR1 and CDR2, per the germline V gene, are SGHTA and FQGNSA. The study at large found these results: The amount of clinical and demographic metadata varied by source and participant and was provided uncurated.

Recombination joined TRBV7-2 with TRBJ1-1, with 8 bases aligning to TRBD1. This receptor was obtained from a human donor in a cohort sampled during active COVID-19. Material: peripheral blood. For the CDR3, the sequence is CASSSQGGMNTEAFF. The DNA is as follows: TGTGCCAGCAGCTCACAGGGGGGGATGAACACTGAAGCTTTCTTT.